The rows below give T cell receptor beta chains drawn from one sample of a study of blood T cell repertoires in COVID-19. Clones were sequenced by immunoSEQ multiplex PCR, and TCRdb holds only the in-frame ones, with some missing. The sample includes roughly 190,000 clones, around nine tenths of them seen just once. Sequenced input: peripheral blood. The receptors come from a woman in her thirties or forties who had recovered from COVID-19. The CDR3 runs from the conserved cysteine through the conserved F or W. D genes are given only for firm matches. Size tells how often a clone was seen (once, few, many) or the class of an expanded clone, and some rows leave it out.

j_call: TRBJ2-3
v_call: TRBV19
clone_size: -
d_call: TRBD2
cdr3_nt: TGTGCCAGTAGTCCGTGGCTAGCGGGAGGGGACACAGATACGCAGTATTTT
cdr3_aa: CASSPWLAGGDTDTQYF

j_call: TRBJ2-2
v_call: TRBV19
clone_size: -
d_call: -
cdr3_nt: TGTGCCAGTGCGGAGAACACCGGGGAGCTGTTTTTT
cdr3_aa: CASAENTGELFF

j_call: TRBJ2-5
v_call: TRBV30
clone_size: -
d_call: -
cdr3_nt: TGTGCCTGGCGGGTGCGCACCTCGAACCATCCGGACTTC
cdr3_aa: CAWRVRTSNHPDF

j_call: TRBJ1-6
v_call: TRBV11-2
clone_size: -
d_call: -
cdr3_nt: TGTGCCAGCAGCTTAGTGTCGGGTAATTCACCCCTCCACTTT
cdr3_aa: CASSLVSGNSPLHF

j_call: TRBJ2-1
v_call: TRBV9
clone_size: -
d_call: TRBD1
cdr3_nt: TGTGCCAGCAGCGTCCTCGGGACAGATTCCAGGAACTTGGTCTTC
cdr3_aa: CASSVLGTDSRNLVF

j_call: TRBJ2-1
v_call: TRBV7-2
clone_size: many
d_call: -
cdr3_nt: TGTGCCAGCAGCACCCTGACTGCCACCTACAATGAGCAGTTCTTC
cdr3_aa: CASSTLTATYNEQFF

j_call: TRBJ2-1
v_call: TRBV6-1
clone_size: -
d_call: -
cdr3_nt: TGTGCCAGCAGTGAATGGGCGGGAATGGGCAATGAGCAGTTCTTC
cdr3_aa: CASSEWAGMGNEQFF

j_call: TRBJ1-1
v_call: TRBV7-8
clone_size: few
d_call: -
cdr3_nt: TGTGCCAGCACCCGGGACACGAAGAACACTGAAGCTTTCTTT
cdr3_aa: CASTRDTKNTEAFF

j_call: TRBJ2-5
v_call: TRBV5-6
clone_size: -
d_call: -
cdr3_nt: TGTGCCAGCACCCCTTTGGCACTACTCCAAGAGACCCAGTACTTC
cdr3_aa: CASTPLALLQETQYF

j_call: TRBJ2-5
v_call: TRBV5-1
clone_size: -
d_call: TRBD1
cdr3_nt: TGCGCCAGCAGCTTTTCATCGACAGGGGGCTTTGTAGAGACCCAGTACTTC
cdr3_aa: CASSFSSTGGFVETQYF

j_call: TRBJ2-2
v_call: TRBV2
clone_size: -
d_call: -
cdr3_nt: TGTGCCAGCAGTCCCCTGGGGACATTGAACACCGGGGAGCTGTTTTTT
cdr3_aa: CASSPLGTLNTGELFF

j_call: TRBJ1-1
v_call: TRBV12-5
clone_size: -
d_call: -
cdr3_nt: TGTGCTAGTGGTTTCGCAGTAGAGGGGGCTGAAGCTTTCTTT
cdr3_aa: CASGFAVEGAEAFF

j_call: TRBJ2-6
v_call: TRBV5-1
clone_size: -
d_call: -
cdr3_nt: TGCGCCAGCAGCGTTGACAGGTCGGGGGCCAACGTCCTGACTTTC
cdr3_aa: CASSVDRSGANVLTF

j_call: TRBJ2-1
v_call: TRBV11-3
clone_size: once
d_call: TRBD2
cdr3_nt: TGTGCCAGCAGCTTAGCAGCGGGGAGCTCCTACAATGAGCAGTTCTTC
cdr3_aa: CASSLAAGSSYNEQFF

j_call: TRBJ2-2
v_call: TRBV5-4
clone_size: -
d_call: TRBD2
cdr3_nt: TGTGCCAGCAGCTTGGGACTAGCGGGCCCCGGGGAGCTGTTTTTT
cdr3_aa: CASSLGLAGPGELFF

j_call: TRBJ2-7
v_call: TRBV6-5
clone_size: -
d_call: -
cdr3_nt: TGTGCCAGCAGGGCTGTGGGCAGCTCCTACGAGCAGTACTTC
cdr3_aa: CASRAVGSSYEQYF

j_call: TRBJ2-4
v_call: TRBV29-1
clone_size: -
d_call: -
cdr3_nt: TGCAGCGTTAGGGACATACGGGGGAGGGCCATTCAGTACTTC
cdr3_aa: CSVRDIRGRAIQYF

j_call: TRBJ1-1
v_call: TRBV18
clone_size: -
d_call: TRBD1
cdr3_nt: TGTGCCAGCTCTCCCCTAGCCGGGACAGCAACTGAAGCTTTCTTT
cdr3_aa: CASSPLAGTATEAFF

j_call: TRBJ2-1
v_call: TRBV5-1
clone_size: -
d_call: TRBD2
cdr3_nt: TGCCCGGGCGGGCGGGGGAGCTCCTACAATGAGCAGTTCTTC
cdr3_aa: CPGGRGSSYNEQFF

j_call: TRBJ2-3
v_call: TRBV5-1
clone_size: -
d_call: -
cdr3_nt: TGCGCCAGCAGCTTGGGGGTTGCGGGGAACACAGATACGCAGTATTTT
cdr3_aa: CASSLGVAGNTDTQYF

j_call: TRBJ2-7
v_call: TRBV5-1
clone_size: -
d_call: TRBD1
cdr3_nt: TGCGCCAGCAGCGCTGGGACAGCCTCCTACGAGCAGTACTTC
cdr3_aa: CASSAGTASYEQYF

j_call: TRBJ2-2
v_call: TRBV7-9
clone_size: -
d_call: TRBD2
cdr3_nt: TGTGCCAGCAGCCTCGGGGGGGGACGGCTCCCGAGCGGGGAGCTGTTTTTT
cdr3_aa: CASSLGGGRLPSGELFF

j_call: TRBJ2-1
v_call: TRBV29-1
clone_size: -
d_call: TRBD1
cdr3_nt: TGCAGCGTTTGGGGACAGCCTAACAATGAGCAGTTCTTC
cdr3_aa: CSVWGQPNNEQFF

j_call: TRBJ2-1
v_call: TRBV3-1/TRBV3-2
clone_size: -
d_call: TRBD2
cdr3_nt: TGTGCCAGCAGCCAACAAGCGGGAGCTCCTAATGAGCAGTTCTTC
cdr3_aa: CASSQQAGAPNEQFF

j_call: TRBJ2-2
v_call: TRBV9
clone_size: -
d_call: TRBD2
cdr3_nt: TGTGCCAGCAGCGGGGACTACGCGAACACCGGGGAGCTGTTTTTT
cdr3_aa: CASSGDYANTGELFF

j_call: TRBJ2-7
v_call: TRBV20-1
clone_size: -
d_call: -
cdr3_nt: TGCAGTGCTAGTTGGGGCCAGGGTATCGATTTTGGCTACGAGCAGTACTTC
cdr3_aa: CSASWGQGIDFGYEQYF

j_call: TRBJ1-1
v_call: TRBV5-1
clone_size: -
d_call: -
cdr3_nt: TGCGCCAGCAGCCCGACAGCGTTTTTCACAACCGGAGCTTTCTTT
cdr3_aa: CASSPTAFFTTGAFF

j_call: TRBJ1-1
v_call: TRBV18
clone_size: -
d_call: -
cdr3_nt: TGTGCCAGCTCACCAAAAGGAGGGAACACTGAAGCTTTCTTT
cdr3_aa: CASSPKGGNTEAFF

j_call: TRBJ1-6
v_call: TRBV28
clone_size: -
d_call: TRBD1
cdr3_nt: TGTGCCAGCAGTTTGGGGAACCACAGGGGATCACCCCTCCACTTT
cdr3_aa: CASSLGNHRGSPLHF

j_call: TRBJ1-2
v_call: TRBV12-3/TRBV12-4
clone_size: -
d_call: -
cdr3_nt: TGTGCCAGCCTGGCAGGGAGGGACTATGGCTACACCTTC
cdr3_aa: CASLAGRDYGYTF

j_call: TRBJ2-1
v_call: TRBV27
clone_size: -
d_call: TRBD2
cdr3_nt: TGTGCCAGCAGTTTGACTAGCGGGAGTTCTTGGAGCTCCTACAATGAGCAGTTCTTC
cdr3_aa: CASSLTSGSSWSSYNEQFF

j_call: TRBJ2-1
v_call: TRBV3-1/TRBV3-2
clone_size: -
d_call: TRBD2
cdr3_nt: TGTGCCAGCAGCCAAGATACACTAGCGGGAGCAAACGAGCAGTTCTTC
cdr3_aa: CASSQDTLAGANEQFF